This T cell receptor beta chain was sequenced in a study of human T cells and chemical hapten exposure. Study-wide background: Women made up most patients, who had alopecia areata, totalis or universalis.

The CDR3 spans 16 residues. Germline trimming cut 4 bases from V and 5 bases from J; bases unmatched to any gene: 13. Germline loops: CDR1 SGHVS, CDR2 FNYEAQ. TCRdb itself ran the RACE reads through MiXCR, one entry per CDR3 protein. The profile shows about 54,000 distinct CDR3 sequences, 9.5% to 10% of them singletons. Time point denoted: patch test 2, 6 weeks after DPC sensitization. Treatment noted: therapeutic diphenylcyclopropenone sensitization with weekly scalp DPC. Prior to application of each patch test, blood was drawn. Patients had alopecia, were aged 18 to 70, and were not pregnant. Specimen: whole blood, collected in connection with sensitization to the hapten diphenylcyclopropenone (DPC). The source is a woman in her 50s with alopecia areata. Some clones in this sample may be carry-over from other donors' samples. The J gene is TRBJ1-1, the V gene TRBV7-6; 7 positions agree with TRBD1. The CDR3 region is CASSSRQGGGRTEAFF. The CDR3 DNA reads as TGTGCCAGCAGCTCTCGACAGGGAGGGGGTAGGACTGAAGCTTTCTTT.